These 3 T cell receptor beta chains were all obtained from the same sample, sequenced in a study of CD8+CD57+ T cells in acquired aplastic anemia (dated by TCRdb to 2016 to 2018). Sequencing took place on an Illumina HiSeq 2000. TCR beta VDJ combination and CDR3 sequence profiling used genomic DNA as the template. The public sequencing data were trimmed at Q25 with fastp and processed into clonotypes with MiXCR by TCRdb, which kept only in-frame beta chains. Every distinct CDR3 protein forms one entry, paired with its most common genes and DNA. Here the sample has 200,000 to 250,000 distinct CDR3 sequences; less than 60% occur a single time. About 20% of the sample is taken by the ten largest. Flow cytometry had shown CD8+CD57+ cell expansion in the patients selected for sequencing. Sequencing was carried out using sorted CD4+, CD8+, or CD8+CD57+ T cells (not recorded which) from PBMCs. Source of these receptors: a human donor with aplastic anemia.

The table lists this clonotype with a count of one. CDR3 protein: CSVGGGEYLTSYEQYF. The CDR3 nucleotides are TGCAGCGTTGGGGGGGGGGAATATTTAACCTCCTACGAGCAGTACTTC. The chain recombines TRBV29-1 with TRBJ2-7; TRBD2 matches at 7 bases. Germline V gene lookup returns CDR1 SQVTM and CDR2 ANQGSEA. The CDR3 contains 16 residues. Losses at the gene ends were 4 bases for V and 0 bases for J; bases not matched to a gene: 12.

The chain couples TRBV7-9 to TRBJ2-3, with TRBD1 matching 8 bases. The J segment lost 6 bases and the V segment lost 3 bases, leaving 8 bases of the junction unmatched. Germline CDR1 and CDR2: SEHNR and FQNEAQ (reference sequence). There are 15 residues in the CDR3. Here the CDR3 reads CASSLGSGGLDTQYF. The CDR3 nucleotides read TGTGCCAGCAGCTTGGGATCAGGGGGCCTGGATACGCAGTATTTT.

This clonotype was picked up many times. The chain has TRBV7-6 and TRBJ1-1; TRBD1 might be the D (6 bases). The CDR3 covers 14 residues. Germline values: CDR1 SGHVS, CDR2 FNYEAQ. Trimming pared 8 bases from V and 1 base from J, leaving 14 bases between. This CDR3 reads CASLAGGRNTEAFF. The DNA for the CDR3 is TGTGCCAGCTTGGCCGGGGGGCGGAACACTGAAGCTTTCTTT.